This T cell receptor (beta chain) was obtained from a study of blood T cell repertoires in COVID-19. Study in general: Acute and convalescent COVID-19 specimens originated in the United States, Italy and Spain. T cells, B-cell-depleted T cells, or PBMCs supplied cDNA or gDNA.

From germline, CDR1 is SGHRS and CDR2 YFSETQ. The length of the CDR3 is 14 residues. With 4 bases clipped from V and 10 bases from J, the junction kept 8 bases outside the gene matches. Original analysis: Estimates of nucleated cell counts were drawn from the amplification of reference gene primers. TCRdb keeps only in-frame clones here, not all; method: immunoSEQ multiplex PCR. V, J and clone size reflect that table, while D and trimming were determined from the DNA. The table shows about 190,000 clones, with roughly four fifths occurring only once. J is TRBJ1-6 and V is TRBV5-1, with 7 bases lining up with TRBD1. What was sequenced was peripheral blood. The TCR comes from a woman between 65 and 79 years old with active or convalescent COVID-19. The CDR3 spells CASSPDRAPSPLHF. The CDR3 bases are TGCGCCAGCAGCCCTGACAGGGCACCCTCACCCCTCCACTTT.